The 22 T cell receptor beta chains below all came from one sample that was sequenced in a study of T-cell memory formation after mild COVID-19. One entry per CDR3 protein results from TCRdb running MiXCR on the 5' RACE reads. The profile covers roughly 80,000 distinct CDR3 sequences, with more than 11% appearing a single time and around 29% taken by the ten largest. The source material was PBMCs or a T cell subset sorted from them (not recorded which). These TCRs come from an adult woman who had mild COVID-19 (a few samples of this study predate the infection). Cell type and time point are not known.

This rearrangement joins TRBV15 to TRBJ1-1; no reliable D call. Deletions cut 6 bases from V and 5 bases from J, with 16 bases between. The CDR3 spans 14 residues. CDR1 and CDR2 (germline): LNHNV, YYDKDF (reference sequence). The CDR3 sequence: CATSEGPGITEAFF. CDR3 sequence (DNA): TGTGCCACCAGTGAAGGTCCGGGTATAACTGAAGCTTTCTTT.

This clonotype was detected only a few times. The rearrangement joins TRBV5-5 to TRBJ1-1; D not resolved. The CDR3 loop spans 14 amino acids. The V end was cut by 2 bases, the J end by 0 bases, with 8 bases between. From germline, CDR1 is SGHKS and CDR2 YYEKEE (reference sequence). This CDR3 reads CASSLDIVNTEAFF. In DNA, the CDR3 is TGTGCCAGCAGCTTAGACATAGTGAACACTGAAGCTTTCTTT.

In this sample, this clonotype turned up a few times. The chain employs TRBV7-9 and TRBJ2-7, with D tentatively TRBD2 (6 bases). The CDR3 sequence is 15 residues long. V was pared by 5 bases and J by 6 bases, with 20 bases between. Germline assignment: CDR1 SEHNR and CDR2 FQNEAQ (reference sequence). CDR3 DNA: TGTGCCAGCAGCCCACCCGGCGGGTTTAGCGGCGAGCAGTACTTC. Its protein is CASSPPGGFSGEQYF.

The table lists this clonotype with a few counts. In DNA, the CDR3 is TGTGCCAGCAGTCCCGGGACAGGGTTCGATGAGCAGTTCTTC. It codes for CASSPGTGFDEQFF. The V gene is TRBV7-9, the J gene TRBJ2-1; 9 bases map to TRBD1. J gave up 8 bases and V 6 bases, and 8 bases lay outside the gene matches. CDR1 is SEHNR, CDR2 FQNEAQ, per germline (reference sequence). The CDR3 has 14 residues.

The V call is TRBV3-1, the J call TRBJ2-7; D gene unclear. This CDR3 contains 14 residues. The V end was cut by 1 base, the J end by 1 base, with 8 bases between. CDR1 is LGHDT, CDR2 YNNKEL, per germline (reference sequence). The CDR3 here is CASSQVLSSYEQYF. DNA for the CDR3: TGTGCCAGCAGCCAAGTTCTCAGTTCCTACGAGCAGTACTTC.

V gene TRBV4-3 combines with J gene TRBJ1-2; no definite D call. Trimming stripped 0 bases from V and 3 bases from J, with 8 bases between. There are 14 residues in the CDR3. The germline gives CDR1 LGHNA, CDR2 YSLEER. In nucleotides, the CDR3 is TGCGCCAGCAGCCAAGATAGGGCTGACTATGGCTACACCTTC. This codes for CASSQDRADYGYTF.

This chain links TRBV6-5 with TRBJ2-2; D perhaps matches TRBD1 (6 bases). Trimming left V 0 bases short and J 5 bases short, with 22 bases between. Germline V gives CDR1 MNHEY, CDR2 SVGAGI. The CDR3 runs 19 residues. This CDR3 reads CASSYSVVFGRGTTGELFF. CDR3 sequence (DNA): TGTGCCAGCAGTTACTCGGTGGTTTTCGGCAGGGGAACAACCGGGGAGCTGTTTTTT.

This clonotype was seen a handful of times. The rearrangement joins TRBV5-1 to TRBJ2-7; 7 nucleotides agree with TRBD1. Germline V lookup: CDR1 SGHRS, CDR2 YFSETQ. The CDR3 is made up of 13 amino acids. After removal of 7 bases from V and 4 bases from J, the junction contained 8 bases not matched to a gene. CDR3 region: CASGWDSGYEQYF. CDR3 in DNA: TGCGCCAGCGGTTGGGACAGTGGTTACGAGCAGTACTTC. Looking up the rest from reference TRBV5-1 and TRBJ2-7 gives the full variable domain: KAGVTQTPRYLIKTRGQQVTLSCSPISGHRSVSWYQQTPGQGLQFLFEYFSETQRNKGNFPGRFSGRQFSNSRSEMNVSTLELGDSALYLCASGWDSGYEQYFGPGTRLTVT.

The V gene is TRBV27, the J gene TRBJ2-5; D is perhaps TRBD1 (6 bases). V was trimmed by 6 bases and J by 5 bases, leaving 16 bases between them. This CDR3 has 14 amino acids. In germline, CDR1 is MNHEY, CDR2 SMNVEV (reference sequence). CDR3 coding DNA: TGTGCCAGCAGCAACACAGGGTCAGTGGAGACCCAGTACTTC. Its protein product is CASSNTGSVETQYF.

The V call is TRBV12-3 or TRBV12-4, the J call TRBJ1-1; D uncertain. The CDR3 has 14 amino acids. Trimming took off 2 bases at V and 0 bases at J, with 7 bases between the two ends. The CDR3 loop is CASSLSEVNTEAFF. CDR3 DNA sequence: TGTGCCAGCAGTTTATCGGAAGTGAACACTGAAGCTTTCTTT.

V and J are TRBV25-1 and TRBJ2-3; 13 bases agree with TRBD2. The CDR3 runs to 17 residues. The germline gives CDR1 MGHDK, CDR2 SYGVNS. Trimming took 2 bases from V and 6 from J; bases not matched to a gene: 8. CDR3: CASSERGLAGTGDTQYF. The CDR3 coding sequence is TGTGCCAGCAGTGAAAGGGGACTAGCGGGAACCGGGGATACGCAGTATTTT.

The rearrangement joins TRBV7-3 to TRBJ1-1, with 7 bases aligning to TRBD1. The germline gives CDR1 SGHTA, CDR2 FQGTGA. J lost 4 bases, V lost 5 bases, and 7 bases had no gene match. The CDR3 contains 14 residues. The CDR3: CASSPQQGSTEAFF. The CDR3 DNA follows: TGTGCCAGCAGCCCCCAACAGGGGAGCACTGAAGCTTTCTTT.

This clonotype was detected only a few times. V gene TRBV27 combines with J gene TRBJ2-7, with 7 nucleotides matching TRBD1. Per the germline V gene, CDR1 is MNHEY and CDR2 is SMNVEV (reference sequence). The CDR3 sequence is 15 residues long. V was clipped by 3 bases and J by 4 bases; unmatched bases: 9. The DNA for the CDR3 is TGTGCCAGCAGTTTGGGATCGACAGGGTTTTACGAGCAGTACTTC. The encoded protein is CASSLGSTGFYEQYF.

The chain combines TRBV19 with TRBJ1-2; TRBD1 might be the D (5 bases). CDR1 and CDR2 (germline): LNHDA, SQIVND (reference sequence). Trimming stripped 3 bases from V and 2 bases from J, with 19 bases between. This CDR3 is built from 17 residues. The CDR3 region is CASSISREFGLNYGYTF. In DNA form, the CDR3 reads TGTGCCAGTAGTATCTCCAGGGAGTTTGGGCTGAACTATGGCTACACCTTC.

This clonotype was counted a few times. This sequence joins TRBV6-6 and TRBJ2-3; perhaps TRBD2 as D (7 bases). The CDR3 runs to 15 residues. The ends were cut back, 2 bases at V and 3 bases at J, with 12 bases in the middle. The germline gives CDR1 MNHNY, CDR2 SVGAGI (reference sequence). The CDR3 DNA reads as TGTGCCAGCAGTTACGAGGGGGGGCCGACAGATACGCAGTATTTT. This codes for CASSYEGGPTDTQYF.

This chain joins TRBV5-1 and TRBJ2-1; 9 bases are shared with TRBD2. Trimming at V came to 0 bases and at J to 4 bases, leaving 5 bases not matched to a gene. Germline V gives CDR1 SGHRS, CDR2 YFSETQ. There are 16 residues in the CDR3. CDR3 nucleotide sequence: TGCGCCAGCAGCTTGGCCGGGCTAGCGGGATACAATGAGCAGTTCTTC. Encoded protein: CASSLAGLAGYNEQFF. The entire variable domain, with the rest obtained from reference TRBV5-1 and TRBJ2-1, is as follows: KAGVTQTPRYLIKTRGQQVTLSCSPISGHRSVSWYQQTPGQGLQFLFEYFSETQRNKGNFPGRFSGRQFSNSRSEMNVSTLELGDSALYLCASSLAGLAGYNEQFFGPGTRLTVL.

The genes are TRBV4-1 and TRBJ2-1, with D perhaps assigned TRBD1 or TRBD2 (5 bases each). Trimming shortened V by 2 bases and J by 9 bases, and 17 bases separated the two germline ends. In germline, CDR1 is MGHRA, CDR2 YSYEKL. The CDR3 spans 15 residues. The CDR3 protein is CASSQNLGGGGEQFF. The DNA of the CDR3 is TGCGCCAGCAGCCAAAATCTGGGTGGGGGTGGTGAGCAGTTCTTC.

This clonotype showed up just a few times. The V gene is TRBV12-3 or TRBV12-4, the J gene TRBJ1-3; TRBD1 aligns across 7 bases. V dropped 6 bases and J dropped 0; count of bases not matched to a gene: 14. The CDR3 is made up of 18 amino acids. DNA of the CDR3: TGTGCCAGCAGCCTGGGACAGCGAATAACTGACTCTGGAAACACCATATATTTT. This gives the protein CASSLGQRITDSGNTIYF.

The chain combines TRBV7-2 with TRBJ1-6; D is perhaps TRBD1 (5 bases). This CDR3 is 16 amino acids long. V lost 0 bases and J lost 7, with 13 bases in between. Germline V CDR1 and CDR2: SGHTA, FQGNSA. The CDR3 nucleotides read TGTGCCAGCAGCTTAGCCCATGAGGGGCGGAATTCACCCCTCCACTTT. This codes for CASSLAHEGRNSPLHF.

This clonotype was recorded only once. The chain uses TRBV14 and TRBJ2-4; 12 nucleotides agree with TRBD2. The CDR3 sequence is 18 residues long. Germline V CDR1 and CDR2: SGHDN, FVKESK. Trimming cost V 2 bases and J 3 bases; bases outside gene matches: 8. CDR3 loop: CASSQRTSGVLGKNIQYF. DNA for the CDR3: TGTGCCAGCAGCCAACGGACTAGCGGGGTCCTGGGCAAAAACATTCAGTACTTC.

J is TRBJ2-3 and V is TRBV5-1; tentatively, D is TRBD2 (6 bases). In germline, CDR1 is SGHRS, CDR2 YFSETQ. V was cut by 5 bases and J by 6 bases, with 16 bases left in between. There are 14 residues in the CDR3. The DNA for the CDR3 is TGCGCCAGCAGAAAGGACGGGAGCTTGGATACGCAGTATTTT. Translated: CASRKDGSLDTQYF.

This rearrangement joins TRBV7-9 to TRBJ1-1; perhaps TRBD1 as D (5 bases). The CDR3 consists of 13 residues. CDR1 and CDR2 from the germline V gene are SEHNR and FQNEAQ (reference sequence). The V and J ends lost 5 bases and 5 bases respectively, with 12 bases between them. CDR3 nucleotides: TGTGCCAGCAGCCCGGCCGGGGGGACTGAAGCTTTCTTT. Protein: CASSPAGGTEAFF.